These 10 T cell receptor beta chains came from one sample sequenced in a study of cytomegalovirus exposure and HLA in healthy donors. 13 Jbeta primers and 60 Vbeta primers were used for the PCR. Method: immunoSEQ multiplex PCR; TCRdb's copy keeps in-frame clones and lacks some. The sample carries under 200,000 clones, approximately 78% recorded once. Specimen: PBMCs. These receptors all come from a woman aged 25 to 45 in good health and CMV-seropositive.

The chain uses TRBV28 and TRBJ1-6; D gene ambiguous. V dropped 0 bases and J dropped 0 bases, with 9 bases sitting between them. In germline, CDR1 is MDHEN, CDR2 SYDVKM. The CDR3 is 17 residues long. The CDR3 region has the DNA TGTGCCAGCAGTTTATGGGGCAGCAGCTCCTATAATTCACCCCTCCACTTT. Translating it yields CASSLWGSSSYNSPLHF.

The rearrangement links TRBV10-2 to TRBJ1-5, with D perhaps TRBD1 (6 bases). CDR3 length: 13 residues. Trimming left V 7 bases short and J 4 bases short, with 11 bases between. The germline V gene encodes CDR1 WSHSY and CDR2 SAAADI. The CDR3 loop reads CASNQQGNQPQHF. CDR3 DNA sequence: TGCGCCAGCAATCAACAGGGTAATCAGCCCCAGCATTTT.

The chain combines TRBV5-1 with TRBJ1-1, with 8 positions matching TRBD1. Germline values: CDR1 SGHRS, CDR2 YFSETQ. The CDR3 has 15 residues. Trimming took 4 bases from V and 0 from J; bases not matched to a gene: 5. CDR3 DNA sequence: TGCGCCAGCAGCGCCCGACAGGGGTTGAACACTGAAGCTTTCTTT. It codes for CASSARQGLNTEAFF.

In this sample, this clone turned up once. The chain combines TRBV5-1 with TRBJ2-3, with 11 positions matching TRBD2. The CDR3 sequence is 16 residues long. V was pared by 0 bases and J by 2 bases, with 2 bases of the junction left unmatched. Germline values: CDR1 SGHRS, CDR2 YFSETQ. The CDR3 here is CASSLGLAGNTDTQYF. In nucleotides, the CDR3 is TGCGCCAGCAGCTTGGGACTAGCGGGGAACACAGATACGCAGTATTTT.

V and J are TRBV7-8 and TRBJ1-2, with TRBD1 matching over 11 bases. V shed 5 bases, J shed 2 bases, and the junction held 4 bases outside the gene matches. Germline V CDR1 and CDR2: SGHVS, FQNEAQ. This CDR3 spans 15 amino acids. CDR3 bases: TGTGCCAGCAGCAGTCGGACAGGGGGCAACTATGGCTACACCTTC. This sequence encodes CASSSRTGGNYGYTF.

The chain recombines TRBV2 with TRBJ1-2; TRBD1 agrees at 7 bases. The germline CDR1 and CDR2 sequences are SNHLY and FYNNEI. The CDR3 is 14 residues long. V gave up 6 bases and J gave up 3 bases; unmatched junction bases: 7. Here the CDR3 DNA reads TGTGCCAGCAGACTGGGACAGTTAGACTATGGCTACACCTTC. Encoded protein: CASRLGQLDYGYTF.

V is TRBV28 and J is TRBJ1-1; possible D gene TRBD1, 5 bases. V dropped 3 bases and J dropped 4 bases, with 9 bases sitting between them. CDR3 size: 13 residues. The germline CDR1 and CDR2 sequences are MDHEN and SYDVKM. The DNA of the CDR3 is TGTGCCAGCAGTTTCCGGGGGAGCACTGAAGCTTTCTTT. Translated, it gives CASSFRGSTEAFF.

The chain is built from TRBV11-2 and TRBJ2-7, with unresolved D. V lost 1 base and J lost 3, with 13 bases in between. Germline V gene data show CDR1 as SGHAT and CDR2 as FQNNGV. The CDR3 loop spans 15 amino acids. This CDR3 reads CASSLADSRLYEQYF. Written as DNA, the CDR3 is TGTGCCAGCAGCTTAGCCGACTCTAGGCTCTACGAGCAGTACTTC.

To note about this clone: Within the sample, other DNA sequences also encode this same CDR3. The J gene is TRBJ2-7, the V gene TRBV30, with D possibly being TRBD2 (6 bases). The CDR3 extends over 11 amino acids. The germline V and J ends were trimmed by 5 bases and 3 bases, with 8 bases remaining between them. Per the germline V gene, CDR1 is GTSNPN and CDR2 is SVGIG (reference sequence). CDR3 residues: CAWSGDYEQYF. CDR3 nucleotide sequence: TGTGCCTGGTCGGGGGACTACGAGCAGTACTTC.

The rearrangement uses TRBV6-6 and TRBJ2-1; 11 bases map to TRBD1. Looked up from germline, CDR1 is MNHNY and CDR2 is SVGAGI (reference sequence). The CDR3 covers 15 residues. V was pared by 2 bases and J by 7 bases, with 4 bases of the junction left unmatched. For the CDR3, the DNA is TGTGCCAGCAGTTACGGGACAGGGGGGTCGAATGAGCAGTTCTTC. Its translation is CASSYGTGGSNEQFF.